These T cell receptor beta chains were read from a single sample in a study of T-cell reconstitution after alpha-beta-depleted transplantation in children. TCRdb processed the PCR reads anew with MiXCR; each CDR3 protein has one entry. The sample comprises some 200,000 distinct CDR3 sequences, about 11% of which are singletons, and over 25% rests with the top ten. The sample in question was PBMCs, obtained before TCRalphabeta/CD19-depleted stem cell transplant. These receptors were collected from a child less than two years old with acute myeloid leukemia, due to receive a stem cell transplant. Both conserved end residues are part of each CDR3.

12	TRBV18	TRBJ2-1	CASSARTGEQFF
15	TRBV12-3/TRBV12-4	TRBJ1-3	CASSHHRGSGNTIYF
13	TRBV10-3	TRBJ2-1	CAISEFGSRSQFF
13	TRBV7-9	TRBJ2-1	CASMGPQGNEQFF
14	TRBV7-2	TRBJ2-7	CASTPGTGSYEQYF
13	TRBV12-5	TRBJ2-5	CASGLHSQETQYF
11	TRBV10-3	TRBJ1-2	CAISGRGGYTF
15	TRBV28	TRBJ2-3	CASSSGLAGTDTQYF
17	TRBV5-1	TRBJ2-7	CASSSRWTSGRVVEQYF
13	TRBV7-3	TRBJ2-3	CASSLQGSDTQYF
13	TRBV7-3	TRBJ1-1	CASSTGQITEAFF
15	TRBV5-1	TRBJ1-4	CASSLAGQGGEKLFF
15	TRBV5-1	TRBJ2-7	CASSLQRSDYYEQYF
13	TRBV5-1	TRBJ2-5	CASSFGPLETQYF
13	TRBV28	TRBJ1-1	CASVQEMNTEAFF
16	TRBV19	TRBJ2-1	CASSRLTQDRGNEQFF
15	TRBV7-2	TRBJ2-1	CASSSDRGSHNEQFF
14	TRBV10-1	TRBJ2-3	CASSESTRTDTQYF
15	TRBV3-1	TRBJ2-5	CASSHTGDYQETQYF
15	TRBV5-1	TRBJ1-1	CASSLEDSQNTEAFF
12	TRBV24-1	TRBJ2-1	CATSVPDGWQFF
17	TRBV6-4	TRBJ2-6	CASSIQTGGSWANVLTF
16	TRBV9	TRBJ2-5	CASSKGGGSGPGTQYF
18	TRBV7-9	TRBJ2-6	CASSFPGQGASGANVLTF
13	TRBV12-3/TRBV12-4	TRBJ1-3	CASEWTGVNTIYF
16	TRBV7-2	TRBJ2-3	CASSVMGLASTDTQYF
18	TRBV20-1	TRBJ2-7	CSARDLAGGVFPLDEQYF
16	TRBV5-1	TRBJ2-1	CASSFLAGVSYNEQFF
14	TRBV11-3	TRBJ2-5	CASSPRDRSGAQYF
14	TRBV7-7	TRBJ2-1	CGSSISGTYNEQFF
13	TRBV7-2	TRBJ1-5	CASSLERGGPQHF
14	TRBV5-1	TRBJ2-7	CASSWEGQNYEQYF
15	TRBV5-1	TRBJ1-1	CASSLMDRMNTEAFF
13	TRBV20-1	TRBJ1-2	CSARDGVIYGYTF
13	TRBV20-1	TRBJ1-2	CSARVGDGRGYTF
14	TRBV7-2	TRBJ2-7	CASSLGTGEHEQYF
15	TRBV27	TRBJ1-1	CASSSGGGGYTEAFF
15	TRBV29-1	TRBJ2-1	CSAETEQSSYNEQFF
18	TRBV12-3/TRBV12-4	TRBJ2-6	CASSLFGDRGSGANVLTF
15	TRBV7-8	TRBJ2-1	CASSPRLGRVGEQFF
13	TRBV5-1	TRBJ2-3	CASRGQSTDTQYF
15	TRBV20-1	TRBJ1-5	CSAPGLGGGSQPQHF
17	TRBV20-1	TRBJ2-1	CSAPSPSGGSSYNEQFF
12	TRBV29-1	TRBJ1-1	CSASDRGSEAFF
15	TRBV7-8	TRBJ1-6	CASSLSPDDNSPLHF
14	TRBV27	TRBJ2-7	CASSWGGSLYEQYF
14	TRBV3-1	TRBJ1-3	CASSPRESGNTIYF
11	TRBV6-5	TRBJ2-2	CASSYRGELFF
13	TRBV25-1	TRBJ1-5	CASSERGWQPQHF